This TCR beta chain was documented in a study of shared clonotypes between healthy human individuals. Sequencing was performed with immunoSEQ multiplex PCR; in TCRdb, only in-frame clones are kept and a portion is missing. The table records some 2,400,000 clones, approximately 96% of them present only once. The origin of this receptor is a man younger than 30 in good health. The sequencing sample was made of naive CD4+ T cells sorted from blood. Subset meaning: CD45RA+ positively selected.

The CDR3 nucleotides read TGTGCCGGGGAACGGGAGTCAGAGACCCAGTACTTC. Residues: CAGERESETQYF. The chain uses TRBV7-5 and TRBJ2-5; the D segment call TRBD2 is taken from the table without a DNA check. TRBV7-5 constitutes a pseudogene. The CDR3 totals 12 residues.